Included here is one T cell receptor (beta chain) sequence, with context. Using a J-beta primer mix together with a sample-barcoded 5' primer, a second PCR was run for 7 to 11 cycles. Each cDNA molecule, via a template-switch adaptor with 12 random nucleotides, was tagged. The yield of each sample was at least 3 million CDR3-containing paired-end reads. MiXCR was run by TCRdb on the 5' RACE reads, yielding one entry per CDR3 protein. The sample lists 600,000 to 1,000,000 distinct CDR3 sequences, 58% occurring once. The CDR3 sequence is 15 residues long. The germline V gene encodes CDR1 MNHEY and CDR2 SVGEGT. The V gene end was trimmed by 6 bases and the J gene end by 2 bases; junction bases not matched to a gene: 7. For every donor, a draw yielded 7.5 to 10 milliliters of peripheral blood. The sample belongs to a study of blood T cells in healthy people across ages.

The sequence came from a man under 40 in good health. The chain recombines TRBV6-2 or TRBV6-3 with TRBJ2-7; 10 nucleotides match TRBD2. Material: blood. CDR3 sequence reads: CASRELAGSTYEQYF. The CDR3 nucleotides read TGTGCCAGCAGGGAACTAGCGGGGAGCACCTACGAGCAGTACTTC.